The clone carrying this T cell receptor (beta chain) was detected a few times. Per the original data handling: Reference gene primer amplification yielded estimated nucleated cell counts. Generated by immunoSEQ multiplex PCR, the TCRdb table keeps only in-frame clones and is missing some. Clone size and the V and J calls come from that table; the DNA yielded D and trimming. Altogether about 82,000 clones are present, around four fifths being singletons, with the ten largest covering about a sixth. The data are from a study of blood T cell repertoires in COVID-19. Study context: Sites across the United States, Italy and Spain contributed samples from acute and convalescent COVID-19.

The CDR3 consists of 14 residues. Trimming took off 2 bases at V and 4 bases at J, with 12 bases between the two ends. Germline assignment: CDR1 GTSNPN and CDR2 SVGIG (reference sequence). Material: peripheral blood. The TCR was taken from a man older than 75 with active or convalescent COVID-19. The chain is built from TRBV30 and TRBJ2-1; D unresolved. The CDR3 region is CAWSKTPKYNEQFF. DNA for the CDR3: TGTGCCTGGAGTAAGACTCCGAAGTACAATGAGCAGTTCTTC.